Below are 9 T cell receptor beta chains sequenced from a single sample in a study of T cells after yellow fever vaccination. TCRdb reanalysed the 5' RACE reads using MiXCR and keeps one entry per CDR3 protein. The data show around 320,000 distinct CDR3 sequences, over 3.5% seen once. The material sequenced was PBMCs, taken 15 days after the yellow fever booster vaccination. The receptors derive from a man aged 18 to 35 who received the YFV17D yellow fever vaccine.

This clonotype was seen at least ten times. The chain uses TRBV7-9 and TRBJ1-4; D uncertain. V was trimmed by 3 bases and J by 9 bases, leaving 8 bases between them. Germline CDR1 is SEHNR and CDR2 is FQNEAQ (reference sequence). CDR3 length: 12 amino acids. The CDR3 DNA is TGTGCCAGCAGCTTCACCCGGAAAAAACTGTTTTTT. Protein: CASSFTRKKLFF.

This clonotype appeared many times. The J gene is TRBJ2-7, the V gene TRBV15, with TRBD2 as a possible D gene (6 bases). Trimming shortened V by 5 bases and J by 3 bases, and 17 bases separated the two germline ends. The CDR3 has 15 residues. Germline assignment: CDR1 LNHNV and CDR2 YYDKDF (reference sequence). CDR3 residues: CATSLGRGPGYEQYF. The CDR3 nucleotides are TGTGCCACCAGCCTCGGGCGGGGACCTGGCTACGAGCAGTACTTC.

This clonotype was counted ten times or more. This chain joins TRBV4-2 and TRBJ2-5, with 7 bases aligning to TRBD2. The CDR3 spans 17 residues. J was trimmed by 5 bases and V by 2 bases; bases with no gene match: 14. Per germline, CDR1 LGHNA and CDR2 YNFKEQ. The CDR3 DNA is TGTGCCAGCAGCCAACTAAGTAGAGGACTAGAAGTTGAGACCCAGTACTTC. This translates into CASSQLSRGLEVETQYF.

Many counts were recorded for this clonotype. The CDR3 region is CASSLSPGQYEQYV. The CDR3, as DNA: TGCGCCAGCAGCTTAAGTCCCGGGCAGTACGAGCAGTACGTC. V and J are TRBV5-1 and TRBJ2-7, with D unclear. Germline V gene lookup returns CDR1 SGHRS and CDR2 YFSETQ. There are 14 residues in the CDR3. Trimming removed 2 bases from V and 4 bases from J, with 13 bases in between.

This clonotype appeared a single time. A clone one base away is much larger, so this may be a read error. The chain carries TRBV5-1 and TRBJ2-2; TRBD2 matches 11 bases. This CDR3 spans 13 amino acids. CDR1 and CDR2 from the germline V gene are SGHRS and YFSETQ. This chain's CDR3 is CASSPVTSGKLFF. In DNA form, the CDR3 reads TGCGCCAGCAGCCCTGTGACTAGCGGGAAGCTGTTTTTT.

The rearrangement uses TRBV29-1 and TRBJ1-2, with 12 positions matching TRBD1. Germline V lookup: CDR1 SQVTM, CDR2 ANQGSEA. V lost 6 bases and J lost 4; bases outside the gene matches: 6. CDR3 length: 14 amino acids. The CDR3 nucleotides are TGCAGCGTAGCCGGGACAGGGGGCGCCTATGGCTACACCTTC. This encodes CSVAGTGGAYGYTF. Full variable domain (remainder filled in from reference TRBV29-1 and TRBJ1-2): SAVISQKPSRDICQRGTSLTIQCQVDSQVTMMFWYRQQPGQSLTLIATANQGSEATYESGFVIDKFPISRPNLTFSTLTVSNMSPEDSSIYLCSVAGTGGAYGYTFGSGTRLTVV.

This clonotype came up many times. The chain combines TRBV7-9 with TRBJ1-1, with D possibly TRBD1 on 5 matching bases. The germline CDR1 and CDR2 sequences are SEHNR and FQNEAQ (reference sequence). V lost 7 bases, J lost 4 bases, and 10 bases lay in between. The CDR3 consists of 12 residues. The CDR3 region is CASNMGGTEAFF. The CDR3, as DNA: TGTGCCAGCAATATGGGGGGCACTGAAGCTTTCTTT.

The sample holds many counts of this clonotype. The chain carries TRBV5-1 and TRBJ2-2; D perhaps matches TRBD1 (5 bases). Germline V gene sequence: CDR1 SGHRS, CDR2 YFSETQ. V lost 0 bases and J 10 bases, leaving 7 bases between the germline ends. The CDR3 has 12 amino acids. The CDR3 DNA reads as TGCGCCAGCAGCTTGGAGGGGCCGGAGCTGTTTTTT. This gives the protein CASSLEGPELFF. The variable domain in full, with the rest retrieved from reference TRBV5-1 and TRBJ2-2, is KAGVTQTPRYLIKTRGQQVTLSCSPISGHRSVSWYQQTPGQGLQFLFEYFSETQRNKGNFPGRFSGRQFSNSRSEMNVSTLELGDSALYLCASSLEGPELFFGEGSRLTVL.

In its sample, this clonotype was seen many times. This chain joins TRBV20-1 and TRBJ2-7, with D possibly matching TRBD1 (7 bases). Between the trimmed V and J ends, which lost 8 bases and 4 bases, there was a span of 15 bases. The CDR3 length is 12 residues. The germline V gene encodes CDR1 DFQATT and CDR2 SNEGSKA (reference sequence). The DNA of the CDR3 is TGCAGTACTACCCCAGGGGGGTACGAGCAGTACTTC. Protein sequence: CSTTPGGYEQYF.